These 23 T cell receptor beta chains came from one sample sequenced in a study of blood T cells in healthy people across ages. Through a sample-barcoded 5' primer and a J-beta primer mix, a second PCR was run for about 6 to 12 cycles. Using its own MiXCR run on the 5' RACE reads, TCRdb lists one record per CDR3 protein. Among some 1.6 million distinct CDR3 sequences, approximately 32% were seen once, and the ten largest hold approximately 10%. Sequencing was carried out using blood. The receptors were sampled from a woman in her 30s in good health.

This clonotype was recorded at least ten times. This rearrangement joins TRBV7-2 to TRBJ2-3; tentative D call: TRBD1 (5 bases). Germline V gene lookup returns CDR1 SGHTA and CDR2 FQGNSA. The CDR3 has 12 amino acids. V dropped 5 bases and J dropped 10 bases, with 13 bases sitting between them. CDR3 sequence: CASSSGHPAQYF. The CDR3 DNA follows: TGTGCCAGCAGCAGTGGACACCCCGCGCAGTATTTT.

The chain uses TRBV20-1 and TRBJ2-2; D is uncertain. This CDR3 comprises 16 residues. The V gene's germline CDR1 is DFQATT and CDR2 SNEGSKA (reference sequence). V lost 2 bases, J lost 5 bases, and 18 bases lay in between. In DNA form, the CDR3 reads TGCAGTGCTAGACCAACCCGTCTCGTCGAGACCGGGGAGCTGTTTTTT. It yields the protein CSARPTRLVETGELFF.

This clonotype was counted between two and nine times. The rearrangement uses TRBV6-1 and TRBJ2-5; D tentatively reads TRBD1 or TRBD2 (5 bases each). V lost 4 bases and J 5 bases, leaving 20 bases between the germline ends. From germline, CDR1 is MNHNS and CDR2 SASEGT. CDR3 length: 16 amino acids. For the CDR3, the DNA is TGTGCCAGCAGTGGGGGGATGGTCTCACTAACGGAGACCCAGTACTTC. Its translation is CASSGGMVSLTETQYF.

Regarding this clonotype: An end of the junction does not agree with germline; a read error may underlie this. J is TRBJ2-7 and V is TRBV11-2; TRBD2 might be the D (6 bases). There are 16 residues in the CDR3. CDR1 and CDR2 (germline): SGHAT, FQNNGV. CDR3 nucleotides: TGTACCAGCAGCTCTCGCTTCGGCCGGGGGACCTACGAGCAGTACTTC. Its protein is CTSSSRFGRGTYEQYF.

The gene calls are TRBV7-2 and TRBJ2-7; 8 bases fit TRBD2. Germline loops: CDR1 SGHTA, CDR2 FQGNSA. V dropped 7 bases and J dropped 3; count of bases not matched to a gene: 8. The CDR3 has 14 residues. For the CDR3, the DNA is TGTGCCAGCAAAATAGCGGGGCATCTCTACGAGCAGTACTTC. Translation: CASKIAGHLYEQYF.

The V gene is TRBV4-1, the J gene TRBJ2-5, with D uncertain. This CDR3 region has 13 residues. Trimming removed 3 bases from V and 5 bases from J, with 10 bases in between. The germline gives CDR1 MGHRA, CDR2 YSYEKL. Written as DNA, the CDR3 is TGCGCCAGCAGCCAGGTTTTTCGGGAGACCCAGTACTTC. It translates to CASSQVFRETQYF.

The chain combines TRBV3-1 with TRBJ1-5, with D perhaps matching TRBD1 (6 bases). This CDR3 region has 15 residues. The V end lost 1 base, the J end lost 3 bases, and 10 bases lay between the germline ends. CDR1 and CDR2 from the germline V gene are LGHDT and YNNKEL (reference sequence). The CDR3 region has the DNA TGTGCCAGCAGCCAAGTGGACAGCCCCAATCAGCCCCAGCATTTT. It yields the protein CASSQVDSPNQPQHF.

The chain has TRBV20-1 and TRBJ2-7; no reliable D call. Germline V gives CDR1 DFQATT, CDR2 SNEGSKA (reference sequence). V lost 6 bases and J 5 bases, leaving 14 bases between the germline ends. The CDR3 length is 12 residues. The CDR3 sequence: CSAELKGDEQYF. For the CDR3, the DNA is TGCAGTGCCGAACTGAAGGGTGACGAGCAGTACTTC.

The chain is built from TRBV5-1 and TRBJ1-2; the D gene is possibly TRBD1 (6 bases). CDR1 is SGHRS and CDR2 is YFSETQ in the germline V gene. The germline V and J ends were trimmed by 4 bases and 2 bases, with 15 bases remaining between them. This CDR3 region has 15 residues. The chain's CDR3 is CASSPDGQQNYGYTF. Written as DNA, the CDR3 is TGCGCCAGCAGCCCGGACGGACAGCAAAACTATGGCTACACCTTC.

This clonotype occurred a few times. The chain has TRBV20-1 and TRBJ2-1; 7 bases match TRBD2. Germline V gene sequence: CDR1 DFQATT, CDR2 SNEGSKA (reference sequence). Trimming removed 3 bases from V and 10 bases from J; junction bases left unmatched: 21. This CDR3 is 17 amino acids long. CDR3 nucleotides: TGCAGTGCTAGCCCTATACTGAAAGCGGCTAGCGGTCAGGAGCAGTTCTTC. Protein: CSASPILKAASGQEQFF.

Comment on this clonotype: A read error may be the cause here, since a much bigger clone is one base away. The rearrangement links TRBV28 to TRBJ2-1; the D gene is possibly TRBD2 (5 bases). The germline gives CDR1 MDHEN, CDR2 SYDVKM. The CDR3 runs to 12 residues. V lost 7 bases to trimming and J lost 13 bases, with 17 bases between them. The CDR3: CASIGRWETQFF. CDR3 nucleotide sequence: TGTGCCAGCATTGGGCGTTGGGAGACCCAGTTCTTC.

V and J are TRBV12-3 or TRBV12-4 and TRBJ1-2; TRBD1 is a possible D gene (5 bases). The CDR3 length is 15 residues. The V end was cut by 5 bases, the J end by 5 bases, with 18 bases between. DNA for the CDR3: TGTGCCAGCAGTCCCATGGCTCTCGGGGGGTATGGCTACACCTTC. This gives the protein CASSPMALGGYGYTF.

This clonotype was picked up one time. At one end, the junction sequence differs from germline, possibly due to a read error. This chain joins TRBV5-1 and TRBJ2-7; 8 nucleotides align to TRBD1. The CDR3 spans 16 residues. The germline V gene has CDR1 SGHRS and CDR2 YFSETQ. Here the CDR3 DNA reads TGCGCCGGCAGCTTCGGGACAGGCGAGAACATCTACGAGCAGTACTTC. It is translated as CAGSFGTGENIYEQYF.

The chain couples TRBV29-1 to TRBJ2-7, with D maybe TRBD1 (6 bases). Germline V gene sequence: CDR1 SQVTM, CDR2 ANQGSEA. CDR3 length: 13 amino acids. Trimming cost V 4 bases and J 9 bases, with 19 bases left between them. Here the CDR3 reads CSVASRGPKGQYF. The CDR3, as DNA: TGCAGCGTTGCTAGCAGGGGTCCGAAAGGGCAGTACTTC.

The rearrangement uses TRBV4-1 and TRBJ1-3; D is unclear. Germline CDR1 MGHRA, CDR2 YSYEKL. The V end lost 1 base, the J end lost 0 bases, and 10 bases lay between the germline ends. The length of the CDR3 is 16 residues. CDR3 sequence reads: CASSQGSSYSGNTIYF. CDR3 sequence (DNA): TGCGCCAGCAGCCAAGGGTCCAGCTACTCTGGAAACACCATATATTTT.

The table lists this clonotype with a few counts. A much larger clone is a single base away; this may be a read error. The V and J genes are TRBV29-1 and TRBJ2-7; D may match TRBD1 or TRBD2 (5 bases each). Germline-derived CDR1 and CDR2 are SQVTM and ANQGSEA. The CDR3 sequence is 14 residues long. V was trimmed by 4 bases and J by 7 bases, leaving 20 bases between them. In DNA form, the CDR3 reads TGCAGCGTTGCCGTGGGGACGGGTTGGGGAGAGCAGTACTTC. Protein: CSVAVGTGWGEQYF.

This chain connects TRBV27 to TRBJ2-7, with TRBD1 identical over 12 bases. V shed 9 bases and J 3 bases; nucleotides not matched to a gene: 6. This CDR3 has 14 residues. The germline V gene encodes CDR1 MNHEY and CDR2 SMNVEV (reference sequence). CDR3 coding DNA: TGTGCCAGACTCCGGGACAGGGGGCACTACGAGCAGTACTTC. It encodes CARLRDRGHYEQYF.

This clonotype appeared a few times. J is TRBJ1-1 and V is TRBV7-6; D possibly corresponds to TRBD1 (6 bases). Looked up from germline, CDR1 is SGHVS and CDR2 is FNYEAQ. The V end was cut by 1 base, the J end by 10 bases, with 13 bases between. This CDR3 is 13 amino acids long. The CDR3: CASSLGQGRGAFF. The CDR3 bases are TGTGCCAGCAGCTTAGGGCAGGGGAGAGGAGCTTTCTTT.

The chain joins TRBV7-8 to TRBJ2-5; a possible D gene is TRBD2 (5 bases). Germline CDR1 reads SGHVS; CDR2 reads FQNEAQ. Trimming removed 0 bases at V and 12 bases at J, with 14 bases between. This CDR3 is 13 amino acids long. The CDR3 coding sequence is TGTGCCAGCAGCTTAGCCACAGCCCGGGATGAGTACTTC. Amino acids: CASSLATARDEYF.

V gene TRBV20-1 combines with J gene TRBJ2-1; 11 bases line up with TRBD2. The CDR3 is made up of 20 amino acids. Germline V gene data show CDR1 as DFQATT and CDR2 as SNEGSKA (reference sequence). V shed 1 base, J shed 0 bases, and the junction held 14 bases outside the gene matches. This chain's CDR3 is CSARAGLADRAWGSYNEQFF. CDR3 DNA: TGCAGTGCTAGAGCGGGACTAGCGGATCGGGCCTGGGGCTCCTACAATGAGCAGTTCTTC.

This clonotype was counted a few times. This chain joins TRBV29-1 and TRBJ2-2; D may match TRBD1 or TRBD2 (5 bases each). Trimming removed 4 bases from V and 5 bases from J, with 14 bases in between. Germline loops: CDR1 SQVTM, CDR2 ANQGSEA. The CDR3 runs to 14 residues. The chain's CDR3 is CSVGRGTGTGELFF. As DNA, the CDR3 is TGCAGCGTTGGTCGGGGCACGGGGACCGGGGAGCTGTTTTTT.

The CDR3 loop reads CASSRYSNEQFF. In DNA, the CDR3 is TGCGCCAGCAGTCGTTACTCGAATGAGCAGTTCTTC. The gene calls are TRBV4-1 and TRBJ2-1; D is undetermined. V lost 6 bases and J 7 bases, leaving 10 bases between the germline ends. The CDR3 is 12 residues long. Looked up from germline, CDR1 is MGHRA and CDR2 is YSYEKL.

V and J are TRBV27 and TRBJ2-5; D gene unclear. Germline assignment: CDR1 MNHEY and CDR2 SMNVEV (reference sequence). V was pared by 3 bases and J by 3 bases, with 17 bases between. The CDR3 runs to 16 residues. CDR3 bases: TGTGCCAGCAGTTTTGTAGGTTCTAGAGGAGAAGAGACCCAGTACTTC. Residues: CASSFVGSRGEETQYF.